Each of the 32 T cell receptor beta chains below was sequenced from the same sample in a study of response to subunit inactivated influenza vaccine. One entry per CDR3 protein, called by TCRdb with MiXCR from the RT-PCR reads. In the table there are about 160,000 distinct CDR3 sequences, roughly a tenth of which are singletons. The specimen comprised non-naive T cells sorted from PBMCs, sampled 35 to 45 days after vaccination. The source of these receptors is a man aged 45-60 years who received an inactivated influenza vaccine.

This clonotype was detected a few times. This chain links TRBV7-9 with TRBJ1-3; 7 bases map to TRBD1. CDR1 SEHNR and CDR2 FQNEAQ come from the germline V gene (reference sequence). After removal of 0 bases from V and 2 bases from J, the junction contained 4 bases not matched to a gene. The CDR3 loop spans 16 amino acids. CDR3 in DNA: TGTGCCAGCAGCTTAGCGACAGGGAACCCTGGAAACACCATATATTTT. This sequence encodes CASSLATGNPGNTIYF.

The V call is TRBV9, the J call TRBJ2-3, with D tentatively TRBD1 (5 bases). The CDR3 runs to 14 residues. Germline values: CDR1 SGDLS, CDR2 YYNGEE. Trimming removed 1 base at V and 5 bases at J, with 11 bases between. CDR3 loop: CASSVPSQGDTQYF. As DNA, the CDR3 is TGTGCCAGCAGCGTACCATCCCAGGGAGATACGCAGTATTTT.

The rearrangement joins TRBV4-1 to TRBJ2-3, with a possible D match to TRBD2 (6 bases). The germline V gene encodes CDR1 MGHRA and CDR2 YSYEKL. V gave up 5 bases and J gave up 6 bases, with 18 bases separating them. CDR3 length: 15 residues. CDR3 amino acids: CASSEVEGPTDTQYF. In nucleotides, the CDR3 is TGCGCCAGCAGCGAGGTGGAGGGCCCAACCGATACGCAGTATTTT.

CDR3 loop: CASSQGQGLAYGYTF. The CDR3 nucleotides are TGTGCCAGCAGCCAAGGACAGGGTTTGGCCTATGGCTACACCTTC. The chain carries TRBV4-2 and TRBJ1-2; 7 bases are shared with TRBD1. Germline V lookup: CDR1 LGHNA, CDR2 YNFKEQ. The CDR3 runs 15 residues. V was clipped by 1 base and J by 4 bases; unmatched bases: 6.

There are a few counts of this clonotype. V usage is TRBV28 and J usage is TRBJ1-5; D uncertain. The germline V gene has CDR1 MDHEN and CDR2 SYDVKM. The length of the CDR3 is 14 residues. The V end was cut by 6 bases, the J end by 0 bases, with 9 bases between. CDR3 DNA: TGTGCCAGCAGGAACTTCCATAGCAATCAGCCCCAGCATTTT. Encoded protein: CASRNFHSNQPQHF.

The chain has TRBV7-2 and TRBJ2-3; a possible D gene is TRBD1 (6 bases). The CDR3 contains 15 residues. V dropped 2 bases and J dropped 7 bases, with 16 bases sitting between them. Per the germline V gene, CDR1 is SGHTA and CDR2 is FQGNSA. The CDR3 sequence is CASSLNRALIHTQYF. Written as DNA, the CDR3 is TGTGCCAGCAGCTTAAACAGGGCCCTTATCCATACGCAGTATTTT.

The J gene is TRBJ2-3, the V gene TRBV5-1; 8 bases are a match to TRBD1. Germline V gene data show CDR1 as SGHRS and CDR2 as YFSETQ. Trimming cost V 5 bases and J 1 base; bases outside gene matches: 9. The CDR3 loop spans 16 amino acids. In DNA form, the CDR3 reads TGCGCCAGCAGAGAACCGGAGGGACAGGGCACAGATACGCAGTATTTT. It specifies CASREPEGQGTDTQYF.

This clonotype was picked up many times. V and J are TRBV29-1 and TRBJ1-5; a possible D gene is TRBD1 (6 bases). The V end lost 6 bases, the J end lost 0 bases, and 9 bases lay between the germline ends. The germline gives CDR1 SQVTM, CDR2 ANQGSEA. This CDR3 comprises 13 residues. CDR3 sequence: CSVSGDSNQPQHF. CDR3 sequence (DNA): TGCAGCGTCTCAGGGGATAGCAATCAGCCCCAGCATTTT.

This clonotype was seen many times. The rearrangement joins TRBV5-6 to TRBJ1-1; the match to TRBD1 covers 10 bases. Trimming removed 3 bases from V and 6 bases from J; junction bases left unmatched: 5. CDR3 length equals 14 residues. From germline, CDR1 is SGHDT and CDR2 YYEEEE. CDR3 DNA: TGTGCCAGCAGCTGGGGGACAGGGGAAGCTGAAGCTTTCTTT. Protein product: CASSWGTGEAEAFF.

This clonotype was detected ten times or more. The rearrangement uses TRBV7-8 and TRBJ1-2; 7 nucleotides line up with TRBD1. Germline values: CDR1 SGHVS, CDR2 FQNEAQ. This CDR3 region has 14 residues. V lost 5 bases and J lost 5; bases outside the gene matches: 8. The CDR3 region is CASSADRAGYGYTF. As DNA, the CDR3 is TGTGCCAGCAGCGCCGACAGGGCGGGATATGGCTACACCTTC.

This clonotype was counted a few times. CDR3 residues: CASSLSFGGNNEQFF. Here the CDR3 DNA reads TGTGCCAGCAGCTTATCGTTTGGCGGAAACAATGAGCAGTTCTTC. The V and J genes are TRBV7-2 and TRBJ2-1; D is ambiguous. Trimming pared 2 bases from V and 5 bases from J, leaving 13 bases between. The CDR3 consists of 15 residues. The V gene's germline CDR1 is SGHTA and CDR2 FQGNSA.

The rearrangement links TRBV6-1 to TRBJ2-7; TRBD1 matches at 7 bases. V was pared by 5 bases and J by 4 bases, with 8 bases of the junction left unmatched. CDR1 and CDR2 from the germline V gene are MNHNS and SASEGT. The CDR3 length is 14 residues. The CDR3 nucleotides are TGTGCCAGCAGTCGGGACAGTACTATGTACGAGCAGTACTTC. It yields the protein CASSRDSTMYEQYF.

This rearrangement joins TRBV20-1 to TRBJ2-1, with a possible D match to TRBD1 (5 bases). V was trimmed by 0 bases and J by 12 bases, leaving 24 bases between them. The CDR3 is made up of 16 amino acids. Germline V gives CDR1 DFQATT, CDR2 SNEGSKA (reference sequence). The CDR3 nucleotides read TGCAGTGCTAGAGATGGTGGGGCAGGACCTGCACGCGGGCAGTTCTTC. It yields the protein CSARDGGAGPARGQFF.

This clonotype has only a few counts. This sequence joins TRBV12-3 or TRBV12-4 and TRBJ2-1, with a weak D call TRBD2 (6 bases). This CDR3 region has 15 residues. Trimming removed 2 bases from V and 8 bases from J, with 16 bases in between. This chain's CDR3 is CASSLSMGGGDEQFF. The CDR3 DNA sequence: TGTGCCAGCAGTTTATCTATGGGGGGAGGTGATGAGCAGTTCTTC.

This clonotype was counted only a few times. This sequence joins TRBV6-2 or TRBV6-3 and TRBJ1-2; D gene uncertain. Germline lookup yields CDR1 MNHEY and CDR2 SVGEGT. The CDR3 length is 13 residues. The V gene lost 4 bases and the J gene lost 8 bases, with 14 bases spanning the gap. CDR3 nucleotides: TGTGCCAGCAGTTTGGGTAGAATAAACGGCTACACCTTC. As protein: CASSLGRINGYTF.

The table lists this clonotype with a few counts. In DNA, the CDR3 is TGTGCCAGCAGTCTTCTCAGTTATAGGTACTACAATGAGCAGTTCTTC. Its protein is CASSLLSYRYYNEQFF. The rearrangement uses TRBV28 and TRBJ2-1; D remains ambiguous. Trimming pared 5 bases from V and 3 bases from J, leaving 17 bases between. The CDR3 has 16 residues. Germline-derived CDR1 and CDR2 are MDHEN and SYDVKM.

The genes are TRBV7-3 and TRBJ2-6; TRBD2 matches 7 bases. CDR3 length: 17 residues. Germline V CDR1 and CDR2: SGHTA, FQGTGA. The junction had 5 bases not matched to a gene; V was cut back by 3 bases and J by 0 bases. The CDR3 sequence: CASSFAGDLSGANVLTF. DNA of the CDR3: TGTGCCAGCAGCTTTGCGGGAGATCTCTCTGGGGCCAACGTCCTGACTTTC.

This clonotype was found many times. CDR3 nucleotide sequence: TGTGCCAGCAGTTTAGGGGCGAACACCGGGGAGCTGTTTTTT. It specifies CASSLGANTGELFF. The V and J genes are TRBV12-3 or TRBV12-4 and TRBJ2-2, with D unclear. The V end was cut by 1 base, the J end by 0 bases, with 3 bases between. The CDR3 is made up of 14 amino acids.

The chain couples TRBV19 to TRBJ1-5; D is unresolved. The CDR3 has 12 amino acids. The V and J ends lost 3 bases and 7 bases respectively, with 7 bases between them. CDR1 and CDR2 from the germline V gene are LNHDA and SQIVND (reference sequence). The CDR3 here is CASSMGLQPQHF. CDR3 in DNA: TGTGCCAGTAGTATGGGTCTACAGCCCCAGCATTTT.

This clonotype was seen at least ten times. The rearrangement links TRBV7-2 to TRBJ2-5; 9 positions match TRBD2. The CDR3 totals 14 residues. Germline V gives CDR1 SGHTA, CDR2 FQGNSA. The V and J ends lost 4 bases and 9 bases, in that order; junction bases with no gene match: 9. CDR3 sequence (DNA): TGTGCCAGCAGCTCCTCAGGACTAGCGTCGTCCCAGTACTTC. Translation gives CASSSSGLASSQYF.

This clonotype was counted a few times. The CDR3 nucleotides read TGTGCCAGCAGTTTCCTTTCTAGCGGGCTATACAATGAGCAGTTCTTC. Protein sequence: CASSFLSSGLYNEQFF. V is TRBV28 and J is TRBJ2-1, with 8 nucleotides matching TRBD2. J gave up 4 bases and V 3 bases, and 8 bases lay outside the gene matches. Per germline, CDR1 MDHEN and CDR2 SYDVKM. The CDR3 runs to 16 residues. Based on the CDR3 plus reference TRBV28 and TRBJ2-1, the full variable domain is DVKVTQSSRYLVKRTGEKVFLECVQDMDHENMFWYRQDPGLGLRLIYFSYDVKMKEKGDIPEGYSVSREKKERFSLILESASTNQTSMYLCASSFLSSGLYNEQFFGPGTRLTVL.

The chain is built from TRBV20-1 and TRBJ2-1; D is unresolved. The V gene's germline CDR1 is DFQATT and CDR2 SNEGSKA (reference sequence). The ends were cut back, 5 bases at V and 0 bases at J, with 29 bases in the middle. The CDR3 totals 20 residues. CDR3 sequence reads: CSADGLQRARPFSSYNEQFF. CDR3 in DNA: TGCAGTGCTGACGGCTTGCAACGGGCGCGGCCGTTCAGCTCCTACAATGAGCAGTTCTTC.

This clonotype was seen a few times. The chain employs TRBV10-2 and TRBJ2-2; 7 bases are a match to TRBD1. CDR3 length equals 13 residues. The V segment lost 6 bases and the J segment 7 bases; nucleotides outside the gene matches: 5. Germline V gene lookup returns CDR1 WSHSY and CDR2 SAAADI. This chain's CDR3 is CASSIDRDGELFF. The CDR3 nucleotides are TGCGCCAGCAGCATCGACAGGGACGGGGAGCTGTTTTTT.

A few counts support this clonotype. No DNA is shown, since the ends of the CDR3 on it are uncertain; the CDR3 is the one TCRdb lists. The V gene is TRBV4-1, the J gene TRBJ2-5; the listed D gene, TRBD1, was not tested against the DNA. The CDR3 length equals 16 residues, ends included. From germline, CDR1 is MGHRA and CDR2 YSYEKL. The CDR3: CASSHPFGQGADSPSF.

The table lists this clonotype with many counts. The gene calls are TRBV28 and TRBJ2-1; D not resolved. Trimming left V 6 bases short and J 6 bases short, with 18 bases between. This CDR3 is built from 15 residues. Germline loops: CDR1 MDHEN, CDR2 SYDVKM. This chain's CDR3 is CASSPPRRGVNEQFF. The DNA for the CDR3 is TGTGCCAGCAGCCCCCCTAGGCGCGGAGTCAATGAGCAGTTCTTC.

This clonotype has a count of ten or more. The V and J genes are TRBV10-2 and TRBJ2-3, with D perhaps TRBD1 (6 bases). The V gene's germline CDR1 is WSHSY and CDR2 SAAADI. The V and J ends lost 8 bases and 4 bases respectively, with 16 bases between them. The CDR3 is made up of 14 amino acids. The CDR3 DNA reads TGCGCCAGCTCTACAGGGCCCCCCTCAGATACGCAGTATTTT. It encodes CASSTGPPSDTQYF.

This clonotype was seen more than once but under ten times. This chain links TRBV7-2 with TRBJ2-5; TRBD2 matches 8 bases. CDR3 length equals 16 residues. Germline V gene lookup returns CDR1 SGHTA and CDR2 FQGNSA. The junction had 4 bases not matched to a gene; V was cut back by 0 bases and J by 1 base. The chain's CDR3 is CASSLALRGGQETQYF. The CDR3 DNA sequence: TGTGCCAGCAGCTTAGCGCTTCGGGGGGGCCAAGAGACCCAGTACTTC.

This clonotype was recorded at least ten times. The DNA for the CDR3 is TGCGCCAGCAGCAACCTAGCGAAGACCTACGAGCAGTACTTC. Residues: CASSNLAKTYEQYF. The chain links TRBV5-1 to TRBJ2-7; TRBD2 might be the D (6 bases). This CDR3 region has 14 residues. CDR1 and CDR2 (germline): SGHRS, YFSETQ. V dropped 4 bases and J dropped 2 bases, with 13 bases sitting between them.

This clonotype has at least ten counts. The gene calls are TRBV12-3 or TRBV12-4 and TRBJ1-2, with 7 bases identical to TRBD1. This CDR3 region has 18 residues. The junction had 17 bases not matched to a gene; V was cut back by 5 bases and J by 2 bases. The CDR3 DNA is TGTGCCAGCAGTCTTTACTCCCTTAGGGACAGCGCCAACTATGGCTACACCTTC. The encoded protein is CASSLYSLRDSANYGYTF.

There are many counts of this clonotype. This sequence joins TRBV4-3 and TRBJ2-1, with D unresolved. V dropped 0 bases and J dropped 0 bases, with 18 bases sitting between them. The CDR3 is 19 amino acids. CDR1 is LGHNA and CDR2 is YSLEER in the germline V gene. The CDR3 DNA reads as TGCGCCAGCAGCCAAGAGTGGTCCCTCCGCAGCTCCTCCTACAATGAGCAGTTCTTC. This encodes CASSQEWSLRSSSYNEQFF.

This clonotype was seen ten or more times. The J gene is TRBJ1-2, the V gene TRBV12-3 or TRBV12-4; D is perhaps TRBD1 (6 bases). This CDR3 has 14 amino acids. Trimming removed 8 bases at V and 0 bases at J, with 13 bases between. CDR3 nucleotides: TGTGCCAGCGGTCGGACAGATGCTAACTATGGCTACACCTTC. Translating gives CASGRTDANYGYTF.

This rearrangement joins TRBV20-1 to TRBJ2-1; D tentatively fits TRBD1 or TRBD2 (6 bases each). The V end lost 3 bases, the J end lost 0 bases, and 9 bases lay between the germline ends. The CDR3 contains 14 residues. Germline lookup yields CDR1 DFQATT and CDR2 SNEGSKA (reference sequence). CDR3 in amino acids: CSARRGASYNEQFF. The CDR3 bases are TGCAGTGCTAGGAGGGGGGCCTCCTACAATGAGCAGTTCTTC.